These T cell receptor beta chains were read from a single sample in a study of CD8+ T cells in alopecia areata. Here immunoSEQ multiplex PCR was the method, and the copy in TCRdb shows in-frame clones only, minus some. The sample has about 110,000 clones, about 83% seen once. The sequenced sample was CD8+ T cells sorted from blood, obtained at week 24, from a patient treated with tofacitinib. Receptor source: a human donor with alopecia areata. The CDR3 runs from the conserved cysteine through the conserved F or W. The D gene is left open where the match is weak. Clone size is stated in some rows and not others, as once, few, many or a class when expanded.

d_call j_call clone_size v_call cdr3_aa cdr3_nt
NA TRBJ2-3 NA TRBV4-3 CASSQVLTDTQYF TGCGCCAGCAGCCAAGTTCTTACAGATACGCAGTATTTT
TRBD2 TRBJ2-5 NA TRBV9 CASSASGGPGETQYF TGTGCCAGCAGCGCCAGCGGGGGGCCAGGAGAGACCCAGTACTTC
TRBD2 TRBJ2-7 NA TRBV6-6 CASSHRASGAYEQYF TGTGCCAGCAGCCACAGGGCTAGCGGGGCCTACGAGCAGTACTTC
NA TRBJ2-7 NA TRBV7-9 CASTRGYEQYF TGTGCCAGCACCCGAGGGTACGAGCAGTACTTC
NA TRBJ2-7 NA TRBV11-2 CASSLDRYEQYF TGTGCCAGCAGCTTAGATCGTTACGAGCAGTACTTC
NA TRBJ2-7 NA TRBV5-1 CASSLGAAYEQYF TGCGCCAGCAGCTTGGGGGCAGCCTACGAGCAGTACTTC
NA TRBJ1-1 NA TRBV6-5 CASLWSGVNTEAFF TGTGCCAGCTTATGGTCAGGGGTGAACACTGAAGCTTTCTTT
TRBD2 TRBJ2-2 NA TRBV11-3 CASSLILASTEELFF TGTGCCAGCAGCTTAATACTAGCGAGCACCGAGGAGCTGTTTTTT
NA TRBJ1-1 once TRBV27 CASSPGMNTEAFF TGTGCCAGCTCGCCAGGGATGAACACTGAAGCTTTCTTT
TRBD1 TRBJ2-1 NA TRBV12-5 CASGPADRGNEQFF TGTGCTAGTGGTCCTGCGGACAGGGGCAATGAGCAGTTCTTC
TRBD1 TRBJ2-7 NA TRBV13 CASSRTGTGHAEQYF TGTGCCAGCAGCCGTACCGGGACAGGACACGCCGAGCAGTACTTC
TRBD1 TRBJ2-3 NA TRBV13 CASSSEAGGKTDTQYF TGTGCCAGCAGCTCAGAGGCAGGGGGCAAAACAGATACGCAGTATTTT
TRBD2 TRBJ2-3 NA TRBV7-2 CASSPLSGGTSTDTQYF TGTGCCAGCAGCCCCTTGAGCGGGGGGACTAGCACAGATACGCAGTATTTT
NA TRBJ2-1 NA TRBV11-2 CASSLRYNEQFF TGTGCCAGCAGCCTTCGGTACAATGAGCAGTTCTTC
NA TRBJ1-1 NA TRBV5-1 CASSLGDSQSEAFF TGCGCCAGCAGCTTGGGTGACAGCCAAAGTGAAGCTTTCTTT
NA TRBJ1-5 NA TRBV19 CASSIPGDSNQPQHF TGTGCCAGTAGTATCCCGGGCGATAGCAATCAGCCCCAGCATTTT
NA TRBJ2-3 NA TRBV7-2 CASSFISTDTQYF TGTGCCAGCAGCTTTATTAGCACAGATACGCAGTATTTT
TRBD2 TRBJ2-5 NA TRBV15 CATSGRGGQETQYF TGTGCCACCAGCGGCCGGGGGGGCCAAGAGACCCAGTACTTC
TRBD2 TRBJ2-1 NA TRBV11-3 CASSPGTSGGYNEQFF TGTGCCAGCAGCCCAGGGACTAGCGGGGGCTACAATGAGCAGTTCTTC
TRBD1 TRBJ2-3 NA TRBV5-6 CASSLEGGQAVDTQYF TGTGCCAGCAGCTTGGAAGGGGGACAGGCAGTAGATACGCAGTATTTT
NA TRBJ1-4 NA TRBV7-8 CASSLSSGKEKLFF TGTGCCAGCAGCTTATCCAGCGGAAAGGAAAAACTGTTTTTT
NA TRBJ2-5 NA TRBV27 CASSLQGSLETQYF TGTGCCAGCAGTTTACAGGGTTCACTAGAGACCCAGTACTTC
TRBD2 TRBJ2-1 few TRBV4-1 CASSQDPASGSYNEQFF TGCGCCAGCAGCCAAGATCCGGCTAGCGGGTCCTACAATGAGCAGTTCTTC
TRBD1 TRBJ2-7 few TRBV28 CASSLRGQGGYEQYF TGTGCCAGCAGTTTACGGGGACAGGGTGGTTACGAGCAGTACTTC
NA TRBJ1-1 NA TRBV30 CAWSPGVEAFF TGTGCCTGGAGCCCCGGAGTCGAAGCTTTCTTT
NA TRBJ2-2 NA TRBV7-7 CAVRGYTGELFF TGTGCCGTGAGGGGCTACACCGGGGAGCTGTTTTTT
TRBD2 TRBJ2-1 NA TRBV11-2 CAIAMERGSSYNEQFF TGTGCCATCGCAATGGAGCGGGGGAGCTCCTACAATGAGCAGTTCTTC
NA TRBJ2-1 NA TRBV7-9 CASSFLPGRENNEQFF TGTGCCAGCAGCTTTCTACCGGGCAGAGAGAACAATGAGCAGTTCTTC
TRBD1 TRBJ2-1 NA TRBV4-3 CASSQEYGQGRHEQFF TGCGCCAGCAGCCAAGAATACGGACAGGGAAGGCATGAGCAGTTCTTC
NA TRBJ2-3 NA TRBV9 CATAPGPRTITDTQYF TGTGCCACTGCTCCGGGACCCCGAACGATTACAGATACGCAGTATTTT
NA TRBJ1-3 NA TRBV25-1 CASRSSVVSGNTIYF TGTGCCAGCCGAAGTTCAGTGGTATCTGGAAACACCATATATTTT
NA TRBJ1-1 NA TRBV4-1 CASSQTQQGTEAFF TGCGCCAGCAGTCAGACTCAACAGGGTACTGAAGCTTTCTTT
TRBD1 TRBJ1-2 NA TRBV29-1 CSVEGTGGEFYGYTF TGCAGCGTTGAGGGGACAGGGGGCGAGTTCTATGGCTACACCTTC
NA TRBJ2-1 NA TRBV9 CASSVDSANEQFF TGTGCCAGCAGCGTAGACAGCGCCAATGAGCAGTTCTTC
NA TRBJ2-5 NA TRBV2 CASSPKASGETQYF TGTGCCAGCAGTCCTAAGGCTTCAGGAGAGACCCAGTACTTC
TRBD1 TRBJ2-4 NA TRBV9 CASSVAGQGKNIQYF TGTGCCAGCAGCGTAGCCGGACAGGGGAAAAACATTCAGTACTTC
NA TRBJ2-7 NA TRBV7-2 CASSLFGEGYEQYF TGTGCCAGCAGCTTATTTGGGGAAGGATACGAGCAGTACTTC
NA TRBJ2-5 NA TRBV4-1 CASSQVGIGETQYF TGCGCCAGCAGCCAAGTGGGAATAGGGGAGACCCAGTACTTC
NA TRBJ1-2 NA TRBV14 CASSQGPNNKIRANYGYTF TGTGCCAGCAGCCAAGGCCCCAATAATAAGATACGAGCTAACTATGGCTACACCTTC
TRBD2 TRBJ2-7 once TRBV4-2 CASSQEERGYSYEQYF TGTGCCAGCAGCCAAGAGGAGCGGGGGTACTCCTACGAGCAGTACTTC
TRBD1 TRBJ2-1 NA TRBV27 CASSLLKDRGLGQFF TGTGCCAGCAGTTTGCTTAAGGACAGGGGGCTGGGACAGTTCTTC
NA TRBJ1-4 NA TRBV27 CASSLVLGGNEKLFF TGTGCCAGCAGTCTCGTTCTCGGGGGCAATGAAAAACTGTTTTTT